The clone carrying this T cell receptor (beta chain) was detected ten times or more. Its antigen is currently unknown. Expressed TCRB transcripts were sequenced because the isolated RNA had all been reverse transcribed beforehand. Only in-frame clones appear in the TCRdb table, and some are missing; sequencing was by immunoSEQ multiplex PCR. The repertoire has fewer than 350,000 clones, under 8.5% of them found once; the top ten carry approximately 0.99%. Germline CDR1 is SGDLS and CDR2 is YYNGEE. The ends lost 5 bases at V and 7 bases at J; junction bases unmatched: 9. CDR3 length equals 15 residues. The data originate from a study of beta chain features in type 1 diabetes. General study results and limits: People with Type 1 diabetes carried modestly yet significantly shorter TCRB CDR3s in all four CD4+ subsets.

The sequence came from a young woman in good health. Input material: central memory CD4+ T cells from blood. This chain joins TRBV9 and TRBJ1-6; 7 positions match TRBD1. The CDR3 loop is CASSEAGQRNSPLHF. CDR3 sequence (DNA): TGTGCCAGCAGTGAAGCGGGACAGCGGAATTCACCCCTCCACTTT.